The next 25 T cell receptor beta chains were all read from a single sample in a study of blood T cell repertoires in COVID-19. Using immunoSEQ multiplex PCR, the repertoire was profiled, and TCRdb retains in-frame clones only, with some absent. This sample has about 130,000 clones; 65% to 90% occur once, and the top ten carry 6.6%. Sequenced material: peripheral blood. The receptor source for this set is a man at least 80 years old with active or convalescent COVID-19.

The J gene is TRBJ1-6, the V gene TRBV7-8; D might be TRBD1 (5 bases). This CDR3 contains 17 residues. V lost 2 bases and J lost 10, with 21 bases in between. The germline V gene has CDR1 SGHVS and CDR2 FQNEAQ. CDR3 sequence (DNA): TGTGCCAGCAGCTTATTAGGGCAGGGCACCCTTAGGTCACCCCTCCACTTT. Translating it yields CASSLLGQGTLRSPLHF.

The chain couples TRBV11-2 to TRBJ2-5; TRBD1 matches 9 bases. The germline gives CDR1 SGHAT, CDR2 FQNNGV. This CDR3 is 13 amino acids long. J gave up 4 bases and V 8 bases, and 5 bases lay outside the gene matches. The CDR3 loop is CASDRGSLETQYF. The DNA for the CDR3 is TGTGCCAGCGACAGGGGGTCGTTAGAGACCCAGTACTTC.

The chain recombines TRBV7-3 with TRBJ2-1, with D unclear. The CDR3 has 13 residues. Looked up from germline, CDR1 is SGHTA and CDR2 is FQGTGA. V lost 0 bases to trimming and J lost 7 bases, with 7 bases between them. CDR3 bases: TGTGCCAGCAGCTTAACGACTGCGAATGAGCAGTTCTTC. Protein product: CASSLTTANEQFF.

The J gene is TRBJ1-2, the V gene TRBV11-1; 8 positions match TRBD1. The CDR3 is 14 residues long. Germline lookup yields CDR1 SGHAT and CDR2 FQDESV (reference sequence). Trimming removed 6 bases from V and 3 bases from J; junction bases left unmatched: 6. The DNA for the CDR3 is TGTGCCAGCAGAGACGACAGGGGCGACTATGGCTACACCTTC. Translation: CASRDDRGDYGYTF.

A single count supports this clone. The CDR3 nucleotides read TGTGCCAGCAGCTTCGGACTAGCGGGAGTTCCGATCTACGAGCAGTACTTC. Amino acids: CASSFGLAGVPIYEQYF. The chain couples TRBV7-3 to TRBJ2-7; TRBD2 matches 13 bases. The germline V gene encodes CDR1 SGHTA and CDR2 FQGTGA. The CDR3 extends over 17 amino acids. Trimming took 3 bases from V and 3 from J; bases not matched to a gene: 8.

The table lists this clone with a few counts. The genes are TRBV15 and TRBJ2-3, with TRBD1 matching 11 bases. The ends lost 0 bases at V and 14 bases at J; junction bases unmatched: 10. This CDR3 spans 15 amino acids. Germline V gene data show CDR1 as LNHNV and CDR2 as YYDKDF (reference sequence). Here the CDR3 DNA reads TGTGCCACCAGCAGAGATCGGACAGGGGGCGAGGTGACGTATTTT. As protein: CATSRDRTGGEVTYF. The variable domain in full, with the rest retrieved from reference TRBV15 and TRBJ2-3, is DAMVIQNPRYQVTQFGKPVTLSCSQTLNHNVMYWYQQKSSQAPKLLFHYYDKDFNNEADTPDNFQSRRPNTSFCFLDIRSPGLGDTAMYLCATSRDRTGGEVTYFGPGTRLTVL.

The CDR3 nucleotides read TGTGCCAGCAGCTTAAGTCAGGGGGCGGGCAATGAGCAGTTCTTC. This translates into CASSLSQGAGNEQFF. The V and J genes are TRBV7-2 and TRBJ2-1; 8 positions match TRBD1. The CDR3 length is 15 residues. V trimming: 2 bases; J trimming: 6 bases; junction bases outside the gene matches: 6. In germline, CDR1 is SGHTA, CDR2 FQGNSA.

This clone was counted only a few times. The V gene is TRBV7-3, the J gene TRBJ2-4; the D gene is possibly TRBD2 (6 bases). This CDR3 region has 15 residues. Germline lookup yields CDR1 SGHTA and CDR2 FQGTGA. V was shortened by 2 bases and J by 5 bases, with 13 bases between the two germline ends. In DNA form, the CDR3 reads TGTGCCAGCAGCTTACAATCCGGGAGCCAAAACATTCAGTACTTC. It translates to CASSLQSGSQNIQYF.

The chain is built from TRBV7-8 and TRBJ2-2; maybe TRBD1 (6 bases). CDR3 length: 16 amino acids. Trimming removed 2 bases at V and 5 bases at J, with 15 bases between. Germline V CDR1 and CDR2: SGHVS, FQNEAQ. CDR3 in DNA: TGTGCCAGCAGCTTAATAGACAGAGGGGGAACCGGGGAGCTGTTTTTT. Its protein is CASSLIDRGGTGELFF.

This clone was detected once. The rearrangement links TRBV7-2 to TRBJ2-1; D unresolved. Per the germline V gene, CDR1 is SGHTA and CDR2 is FQGNSA. This CDR3 region has 15 residues. V was trimmed by 0 bases and J by 0 bases, leaving 6 bases between them. The CDR3 sequence: CASSLASNSYNEQFF. The CDR3 coding sequence is TGTGCCAGCAGCTTAGCCAGTAACTCCTACAATGAGCAGTTCTTC.

This sequence joins TRBV5-1 and TRBJ1-3; 7 bases align to TRBD1. This CDR3 is built from 17 residues. V lost 3 bases, J lost 4 bases, and 13 bases stayed unmatched. Germline CDR1 is SGHRS and CDR2 is YFSETQ. The chain's CDR3 is CASSSGRQGDPGNTIYF. CDR3 in DNA: TGCGCCAGCAGCTCGGGACGTCAGGGGGATCCAGGAAACACCATATATTTT.

This clone was recorded only once. V gene TRBV9 combines with J gene TRBJ2-7, with a tentative D call TRBD1 (6 bases). The V gene's germline CDR1 is SGDLS and CDR2 YYNGEE. V gave up 3 bases and J gave up 0 bases, with 10 bases separating them. The CDR3 is 14 residues long. DNA for the CDR3: TGTGCCAGCAGCGATACAGGGTACTCCTACGAGCAGTACTTC. Protein product: CASSDTGYSYEQYF.

CDR3 in DNA: TGTGCCAGCAGCCAAGTGGACCGGGGGACTGAAGCTTTCTTT. Its protein product is CASSQVDRGTEAFF. The gene calls are TRBV3-1 (or the pseudogene TRBV3-2) and TRBJ1-1, with D maybe TRBD1 (5 bases). V was trimmed by 1 base and J by 5 bases, leaving 11 bases between them. There are 14 residues in the CDR3. Germline lookup yields CDR1 LGHDT and CDR2 YNNKEL (reference sequence).

The rearrangement links TRBV15 to TRBJ1-2; 7 nucleotides align to TRBD1. The CDR3 sequence is 18 residues long. Germline CDR1 reads LNHNV; CDR2 reads YYDKDF (reference sequence). J gave up 2 bases and V 7 bases, and 19 bases lay outside the gene matches. CDR3 nucleotide sequence: TGTGCCACCAACCCAGGGGGTCTAACTCAAGCAAGGAACTATGGCTACACCTTC. Its protein product is CATNPGGLTQARNYGYTF.

The chain links TRBV5-1 to TRBJ2-7; 10 bases fit TRBD2. V lost 2 bases, J lost 3 bases, and 5 bases stayed unmatched. CDR3 length: 15 amino acids. Looked up from germline, CDR1 is SGHRS and CDR2 is YFSETQ. For the CDR3, the DNA is TGCGCCAGCAGCTTAGCGGGAGGGAACGTCTACGAGCAGTACTTC. Translating gives CASSLAGGNVYEQYF.

This rearrangement joins TRBV7-8 to TRBJ2-2; D is uncertain. Germline loops: CDR1 SGHVS, CDR2 FQNEAQ. V dropped 4 bases and J dropped 7 bases, with 7 bases sitting between them. CDR3 length: 12 residues. CDR3 residues: CASSSHGGELFF. The DNA for the CDR3 is TGTGCCAGCAGCTCCCACGGCGGGGAGCTGTTTTTT.

The V and J genes are TRBV4-3 and TRBJ1-1, with a weak D call TRBD1 (5 bases). The CDR3 sequence is 15 residues long. V was clipped by 5 bases and J by 6 bases, with 19 bases between them. Germline V CDR1 and CDR2: LGHNA, YSLEER. Written as DNA, the CDR3 is TGCGCCAGCAGCTCCAATTGGCAGGGCTCGGCTGAAGCTTTCTTT. Encoded protein: CASSSNWQGSAEAFF.

The rearrangement joins TRBV11-3 to TRBJ2-1, with 7 bases aligning to TRBD2. The length of the CDR3 is 13 residues. Unmatched junction bases numbered 4, after V lost 5 bases and J lost 6 bases. Germline V lookup: CDR1 SGHNT, CDR2 YENEEA. This CDR3 is CASSRLAANEQFF. Here the CDR3 DNA reads TGTGCCAGCAGCCGGCTAGCGGCCAATGAGCAGTTCTTC.

The genes are TRBV27 and TRBJ2-5; TRBD2 agrees at 10 bases. Germline V gene data show CDR1 as MNHEY and CDR2 as SMNVEV (reference sequence). The J segment lost 2 bases and the V segment lost 6 bases, leaving 6 bases of the junction unmatched. The CDR3 extends over 15 amino acids. The CDR3, as DNA: TGTGCCAGCAGCTTAGCGGGGGGCCGACAAGAGACCCAGTACTTC. Amino acid sequence: CASSLAGGRQETQYF.

V usage is TRBV30 and J usage is TRBJ1-1, with D possibly being TRBD1 (5 bases). This CDR3 contains 15 residues. CDR1 and CDR2 (germline): GTSNPN, SVGIG (reference sequence). Trimming took off 1 base at V and 0 bases at J, with 12 bases between the two ends. The CDR3: CAWSDKGSMNTEAFF. CDR3 nucleotides: TGTGCCTGGAGTGACAAGGGGTCCATGAACACTGAAGCTTTCTTT.

The V and J genes are TRBV6-5 and TRBJ2-1; 10 positions match TRBD2. The junction had 7 bases not matched to a gene; V was cut back by 6 bases and J by 5 bases. CDR1 and CDR2 (germline): MNHEY, SVGAGI. CDR3 length: 15 amino acids. The CDR3: CASRTGLAVNNEQFF. The DNA of the CDR3 is TGTGCCAGCAGGACCGGACTAGCGGTGAACAATGAGCAGTTCTTC.

The chain couples TRBV3-1 (or the pseudogene TRBV3-2) to TRBJ1-6, with D uncertain. The ends were cut back, 4 bases at V and 6 bases at J, with 10 bases in the middle. CDR1 and CDR2 from the germline V gene are LGHDT and YNNKEL (reference sequence). The CDR3 spans 14 residues. The CDR3 DNA sequence: TGTGCCAGCAGCCCAGCGCGGCGTAATTCACCCCTCCACTTT. Residues: CASSPARRNSPLHF.

CDR3 protein: CASSLLAGGTDTQYF. DNA for the CDR3: TGTGCCAGCAGCTTACTAGCGGGGGGCACAGATACGCAGTATTTT. The rearrangement uses TRBV7-3 and TRBJ2-3; 10 nucleotides match TRBD2. CDR3 length: 15 residues. Germline CDR1 and CDR2: SGHTA and FQGTGA. V lost 2 bases to trimming and J lost 1 base; unmatched junction nucleotides: 0.

The chain employs TRBV7-3 and TRBJ2-7; D perhaps matches TRBD2 (5 bases). Trimming cost V 0 bases and J 6 bases, with 12 bases left between them. This CDR3 has 14 amino acids. In germline, CDR1 is SGHTA, CDR2 FQGTGA. DNA for the CDR3: TGTGCCAGCAGCTTAACCGGACCGGCGGGCGAGCAGTACTTC. Protein: CASSLTGPAGEQYF.

The CDR3 sequence is CASSPTNLQPEAFF. The CDR3 DNA is TGCGCCAGCAGCCCAACCAACCTACAGCCTGAAGCTTTCTTT. The V and J genes are TRBV5-1 and TRBJ1-1, with D unclear. V lost 4 bases and J 6 bases, leaving 16 bases between the germline ends. The CDR3 totals 14 residues. Germline-derived CDR1 and CDR2 are SGHRS and YFSETQ.